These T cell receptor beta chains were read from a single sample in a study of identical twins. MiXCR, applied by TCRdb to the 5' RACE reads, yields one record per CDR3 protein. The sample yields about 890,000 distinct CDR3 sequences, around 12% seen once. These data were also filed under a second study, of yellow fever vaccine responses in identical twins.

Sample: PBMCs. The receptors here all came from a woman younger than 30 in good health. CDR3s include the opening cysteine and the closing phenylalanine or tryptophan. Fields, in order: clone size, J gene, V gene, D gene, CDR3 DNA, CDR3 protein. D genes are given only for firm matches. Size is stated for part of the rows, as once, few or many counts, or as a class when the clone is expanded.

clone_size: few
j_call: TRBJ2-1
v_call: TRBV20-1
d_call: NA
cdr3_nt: TGCAGTGCTAGAGGTCTTAGCGGACTTACCTACAATGAGCAGTTCTTC
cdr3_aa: CSARGLSGLTYNEQFF

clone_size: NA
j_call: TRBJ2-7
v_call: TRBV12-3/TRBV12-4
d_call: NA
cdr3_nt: TGTGCCAGCAGCCTAAGGATCGCCGCCTACGAGCAGTACTTC
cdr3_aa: CASSLRIAAYEQYF

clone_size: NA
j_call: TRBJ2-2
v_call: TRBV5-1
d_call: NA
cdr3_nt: TGCGCCAGCAGCACCGGGACGGACACTAACACCGGGGAGCTGTTTTTT
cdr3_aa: CASSTGTDTNTGELFF

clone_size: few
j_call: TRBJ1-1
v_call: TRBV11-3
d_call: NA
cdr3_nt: TGTGCCACCTCCAAGGTTAACACTGAAGCTTTCTTT
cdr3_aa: CATSKVNTEAFF

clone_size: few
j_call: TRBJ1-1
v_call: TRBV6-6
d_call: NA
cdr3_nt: TGTGCCAGTCTGGGAGGGATGAACACTGAAGCTTTCTTT
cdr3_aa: CASLGGMNTEAFF

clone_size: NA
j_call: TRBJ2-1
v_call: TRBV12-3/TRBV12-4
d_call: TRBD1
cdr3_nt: TGTGCCAGCAGTTTGTCACAGGGGGGTATCGGTGAGCAGTTCTTC
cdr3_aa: CASSLSQGGIGEQFF

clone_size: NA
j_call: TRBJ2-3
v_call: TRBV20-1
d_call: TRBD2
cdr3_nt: TGCTGTGCCGGACTAGCGGGAGGGGAGAGGACAGATACGCAGTATTTT
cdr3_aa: CCAGLAGGERTDTQYF

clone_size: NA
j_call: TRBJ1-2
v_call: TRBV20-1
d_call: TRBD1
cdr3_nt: TGCAGTGCTAGAGGGACAGGGAACAACTATGGCTACACCTTC
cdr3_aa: CSARGTGNNYGYTF

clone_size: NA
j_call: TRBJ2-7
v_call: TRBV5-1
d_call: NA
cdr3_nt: TGCGCCAGCAGCTTGGGTGGGCCACTCGAGCAGTACTTC
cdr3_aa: CASSLGGPLEQYF

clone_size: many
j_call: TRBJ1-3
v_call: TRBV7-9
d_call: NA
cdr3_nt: TGTGCCAGCAGACCAGAAACCGGGGACACCATATATTTT
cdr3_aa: CASRPETGDTIYF

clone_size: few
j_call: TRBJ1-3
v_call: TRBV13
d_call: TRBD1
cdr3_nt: TGTGCCACAGGACAGGTCCGTACCTCTGGAAACACCATATATTTT
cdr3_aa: CATGQVRTSGNTIYF

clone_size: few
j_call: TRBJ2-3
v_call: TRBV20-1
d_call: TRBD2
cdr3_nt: TGCAGTGCTAAAGCGGGGGGGCCTCCAGATACGCAGTATTTT
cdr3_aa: CSAKAGGPPDTQYF

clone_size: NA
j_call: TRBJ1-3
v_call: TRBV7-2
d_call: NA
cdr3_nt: TGTGCCAGCAGCTTACAGATTCTCAGCGCCTCTGGAAACACCATATATTTT
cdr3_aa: CASSLQILSASGNTIYF

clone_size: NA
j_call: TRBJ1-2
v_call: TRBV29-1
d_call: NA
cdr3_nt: TGCAGCGTTTTTGGACAGCCTCGAGTTTATGGCTACACCTTC
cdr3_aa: CSVFGQPRVYGYTF

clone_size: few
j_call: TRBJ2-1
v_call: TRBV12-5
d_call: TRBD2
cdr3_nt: TGTGCTAGTGGTTTGACCGGACTAGCGGGGGGGCCGAGCTCCTACAATGAGCAGTTCTTC
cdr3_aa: CASGLTGLAGGPSSYNEQFF

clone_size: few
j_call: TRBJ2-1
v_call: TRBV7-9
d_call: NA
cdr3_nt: TGTGCCAGCAGCCCCCCCGCTTGGGGGAATGAGCAGTTCTTC
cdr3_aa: CASSPPAWGNEQFF

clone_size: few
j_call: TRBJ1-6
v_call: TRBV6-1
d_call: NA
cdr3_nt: TGTGCCAGCAGTCGCCGGGCCATTAATTCACCCCTCCACTTT
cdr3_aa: CASSRRAINSPLHF

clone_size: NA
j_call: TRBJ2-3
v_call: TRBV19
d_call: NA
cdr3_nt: TGTGCCAGTAGTAGGATTCGGGACACAGATACGCAGTATTTT
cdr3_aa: CASSRIRDTDTQYF

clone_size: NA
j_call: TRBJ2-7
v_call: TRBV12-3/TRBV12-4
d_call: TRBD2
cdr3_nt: TGTGCCAGCAGGGCTGGACTAGCGGTTTACGAGCAGTACTTC
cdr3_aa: CASRAGLAVYEQYF

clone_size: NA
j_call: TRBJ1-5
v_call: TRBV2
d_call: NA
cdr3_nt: TGTGCCAGCAGTGATCAGGGGTCGAATCAGCCCCAGCATTTT
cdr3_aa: CASSDQGSNQPQHF

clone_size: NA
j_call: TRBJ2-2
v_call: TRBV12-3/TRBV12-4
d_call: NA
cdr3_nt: TGTGCCAGCAGCCGGAGGGGGACCACCGGGGAGCTGTTTTTT
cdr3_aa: CASSRRGTTGELFF

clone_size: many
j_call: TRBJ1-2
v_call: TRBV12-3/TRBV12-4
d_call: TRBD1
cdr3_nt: TGTGCCAGCACTCAGGACAGGGTTTTCGGCTACACCTTC
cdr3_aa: CASTQDRVFGYTF

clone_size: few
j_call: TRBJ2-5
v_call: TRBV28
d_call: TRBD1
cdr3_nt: TGTGCCAGCAGTTTATTCGGGACAGGGGAACAAGAGACCCAGTACTTC
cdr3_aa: CASSLFGTGEQETQYF

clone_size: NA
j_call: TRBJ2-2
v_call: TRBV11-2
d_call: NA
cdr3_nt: TGTGCCAGCAGCGCATGGGGGATAGGTGCACGCGGGGAGCTGTTTTTT
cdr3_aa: CASSAWGIGARGELFF

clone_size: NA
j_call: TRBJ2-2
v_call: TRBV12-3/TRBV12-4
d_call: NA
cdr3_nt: TGTGCCAGCAGTTTGGCCGACAGGTCTTGGACCGGGGAGCTGTTTTTT
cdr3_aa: CASSLADRSWTGELFF

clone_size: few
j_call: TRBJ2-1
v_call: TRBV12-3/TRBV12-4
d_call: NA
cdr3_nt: TGTGCCAGCAGTTTTAGGGTGACCTCCTACAATGAGCAGTTCTTC
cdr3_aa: CASSFRVTSYNEQFF

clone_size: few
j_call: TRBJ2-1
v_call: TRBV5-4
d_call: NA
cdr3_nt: TGTGCCAGCAGCTTGGTGCCAGCTCCATACACTTTCAATGAGCAGTTCTTC
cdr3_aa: CASSLVPAPYTFNEQFF

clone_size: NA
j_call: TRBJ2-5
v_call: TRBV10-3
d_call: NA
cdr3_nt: TGTGCCATCAGTGGACAGCCCCAAGAGACCCAGTACTTC
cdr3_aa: CAISGQPQETQYF

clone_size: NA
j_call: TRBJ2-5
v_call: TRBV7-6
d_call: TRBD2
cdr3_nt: TGTGCCAGCAGCTCCAGACTAGCGGGGGGGATGGAGACCCAGTACTTC
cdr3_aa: CASSSRLAGGMETQYF

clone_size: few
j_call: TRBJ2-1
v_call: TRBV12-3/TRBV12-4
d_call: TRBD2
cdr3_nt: TGTGCCAGCAGTTCAGCGAGGAGCGGGAGGGTAAATGAGCAGTTCTTC
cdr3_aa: CASSSARSGRVNEQFF

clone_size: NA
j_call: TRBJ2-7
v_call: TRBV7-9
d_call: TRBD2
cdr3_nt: TGTGCCAGCAGCTCTACTCCCCTTAGCGGGAGAGTCTACGAGCAGTACTTC
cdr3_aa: CASSSTPLSGRVYEQYF

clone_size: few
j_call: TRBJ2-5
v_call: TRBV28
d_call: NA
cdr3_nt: TGTGCCAGCAGTCCATCGCGGAGTAGCCGAGGAGAGACCCAGTACTTC
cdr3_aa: CASSPSRSSRGETQYF

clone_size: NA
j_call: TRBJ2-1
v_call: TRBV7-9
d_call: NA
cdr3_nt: TGTGCCAGCAGCCCCTCCGCGAGGGCGGATGAGCAGTTCTTC
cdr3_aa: CASSPSARADEQFF

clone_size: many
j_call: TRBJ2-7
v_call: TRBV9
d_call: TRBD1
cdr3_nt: TGTGCCAGCAGCGTCGGGACAGGGGTAATGGGCGAGCAGTACTTC
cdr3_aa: CASSVGTGVMGEQYF

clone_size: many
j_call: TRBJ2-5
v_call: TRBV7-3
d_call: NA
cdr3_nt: TGTGCCAGCAGCTTAGGCCCCCTAGAGACCCAGTACTTC
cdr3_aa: CASSLGPLETQYF

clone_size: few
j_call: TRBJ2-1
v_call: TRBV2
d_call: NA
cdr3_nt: TGTGCCAGCAGTGAACGGCCAGGGTACAATGAGCAGTTCTTC
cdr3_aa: CASSERPGYNEQFF

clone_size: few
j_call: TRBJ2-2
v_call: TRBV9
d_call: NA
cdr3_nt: TGTGCCAGCAGCGCTCAGGCGGGCACTACCGCCGCGATCACCGGGGAGCTGTTTTTT
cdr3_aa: CASSAQAGTTAAITGELFF

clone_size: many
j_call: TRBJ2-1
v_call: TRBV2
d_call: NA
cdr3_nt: TGTGCCAGCCCCCGTCGGGCTAGCGACTACAATGAGCAGTTCTTC
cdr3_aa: CASPRRASDYNEQFF

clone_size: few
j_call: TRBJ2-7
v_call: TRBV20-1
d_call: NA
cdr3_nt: TGCAGTGCTAGCATGGCCGGCAGCTACGAGCAGTACTTC
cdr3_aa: CSASMAGSYEQYF

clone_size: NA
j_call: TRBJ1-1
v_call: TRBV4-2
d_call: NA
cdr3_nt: TGTGCCAGCAGCCCAATCGACCCAGGCTCCCGGGACACTGAAGCTTTCTTT
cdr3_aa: CASSPIDPGSRDTEAFF

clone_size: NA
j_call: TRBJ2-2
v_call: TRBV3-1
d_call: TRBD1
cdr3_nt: TGTGCCAGCATCGCCTTAACAGGGGGCTTCACCGGGGAGCTGTTTTTT
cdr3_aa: CASIALTGGFTGELFF

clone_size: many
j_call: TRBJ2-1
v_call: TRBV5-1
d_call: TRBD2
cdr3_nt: TGCGCCAGCAACCCTTTAGCGGGGGGCCTATACAATGAGCAGTTCTTC
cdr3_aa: CASNPLAGGLYNEQFF

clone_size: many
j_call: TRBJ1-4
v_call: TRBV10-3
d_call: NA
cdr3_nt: TGTGCCATCGGGAATAGTGGAGGAAGTAATGAAAAACTGTTTTTT
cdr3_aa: CAIGNSGGSNEKLFF

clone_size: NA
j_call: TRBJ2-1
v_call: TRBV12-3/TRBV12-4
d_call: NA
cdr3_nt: TGTGCCAGCAGGACTAATGGCTACGAGCAGTTCTTC
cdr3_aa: CASRTNGYEQFF

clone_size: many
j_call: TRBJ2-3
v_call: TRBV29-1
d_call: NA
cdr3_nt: TGCAGCGTTGACCTTGGGGCAGAGAGCACAGATACGCAGTATTTT
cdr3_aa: CSVDLGAESTDTQYF

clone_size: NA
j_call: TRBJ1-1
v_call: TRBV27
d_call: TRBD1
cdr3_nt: TGTGCCAGCAGTCCAGACAGGGTCATGAACACTGAAGCTTTCTTT
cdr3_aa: CASSPDRVMNTEAFF

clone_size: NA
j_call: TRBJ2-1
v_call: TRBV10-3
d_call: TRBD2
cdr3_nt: TGTGCCATCAGTGGGACTAGCGCCAATGAGCAGTTCTTC
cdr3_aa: CAISGTSANEQFF

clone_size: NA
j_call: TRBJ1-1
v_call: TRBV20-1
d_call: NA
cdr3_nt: TGCAGTGCTAGTGGCTCTATGGCTTTTGAAGCTTTCTTT
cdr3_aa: CSASGSMAFEAFF

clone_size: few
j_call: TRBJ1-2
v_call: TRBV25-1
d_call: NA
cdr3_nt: TGTGCCAGCAGTGATCAAAGAGGCTATGGCTACACCTTC
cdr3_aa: CASSDQRGYGYTF

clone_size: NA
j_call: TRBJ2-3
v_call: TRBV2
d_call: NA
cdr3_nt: TGTGCCAGCAGTGAAAACTACTCGTACACAGATACGCAGTATTTT
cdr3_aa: CASSENYSYTDTQYF

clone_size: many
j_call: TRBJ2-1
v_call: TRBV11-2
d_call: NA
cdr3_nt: TGTGCCAGCAGCTCGCTCCCCCTGACTCTAAGCTCCTACAATGAGCAGTTCTTC
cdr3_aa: CASSSLPLTLSSYNEQFF

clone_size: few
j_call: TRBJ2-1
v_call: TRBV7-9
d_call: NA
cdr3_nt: TGTGCCAGCAGGCGAGCTCCCTACAATGAGCAGTTCTTC
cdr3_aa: CASRRAPYNEQFF

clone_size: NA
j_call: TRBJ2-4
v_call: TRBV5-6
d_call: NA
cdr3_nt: TGTGCCAGCAGCTTTGACCTTGTAGGAGCGGGAAACATTCAGTACTTC
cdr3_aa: CASSFDLVGAGNIQYF

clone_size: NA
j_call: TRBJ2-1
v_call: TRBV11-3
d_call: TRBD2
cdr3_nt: TGTGCCAGCAGCTTAAGGTTGTCTAGCGGGGGGAATGAGCAGTTCTTC
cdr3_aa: CASSLRLSSGGNEQFF

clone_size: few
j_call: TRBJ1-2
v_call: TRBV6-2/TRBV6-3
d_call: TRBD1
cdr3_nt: TGTGCCAGCAGTTACAACCCGGACAGGGGGCAAGGCTACACCTTC
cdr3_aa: CASSYNPDRGQGYTF

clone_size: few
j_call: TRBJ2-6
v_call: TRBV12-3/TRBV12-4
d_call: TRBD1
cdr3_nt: TGTGCCAGCAGTTTAGGGGACAGGCGCTCTGGGGCCAACGTCCTGACTTTC
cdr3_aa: CASSLGDRRSGANVLTF

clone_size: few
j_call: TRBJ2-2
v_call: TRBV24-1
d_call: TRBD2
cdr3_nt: TGTGCCACCAGTGACCAGGGTCTAGCGGGTTTAAACACCGGGGAGCTGTTTTTT
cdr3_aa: CATSDQGLAGLNTGELFF